These T cell receptor beta chains were read from a single sample in a study of OX40 agonist ivuxolimab in advanced cancers. Data came from immunoSEQ multiplex PCR; TCRdb stores just in-frame clones and leaves some out. Counted here are under 95,000 clones, approximately 80% occurring once; the ten biggest clones make up around 2.9%. The specimen was CD4+ or CD8+ T cells sorted from blood, collected in a trial of the OX40 agonist ivuxolimab. The receptor source for this set is an adult with an advanced solid tumor such as melanoma, head and neck, liver or kidney cancer. Both conserved end residues are part of each CDR3. Fields, in order: clone size, D gene, V gene, J gene, CDR3 protein, CDR3 DNA. The D gene is left open where the match is weak. Clone sizes are given selectively: once, few, many, or a class where the clone is expanded.

size: NA
D: NA
V: TRBV6-5
J: TRBJ2-2
CDR3: CASSYSRQGFGELFF
DNA: TGTGCCAGCAGTTACTCGAGGCAGGGTTTCGGGGAGCTGTTTTTT

size: NA
D: TRBD1
V: TRBV4-3
J: TRBJ2-1
CDR3: CASAWGQNFNYNEQFF
DNA: TGCGCCAGCGCTTGGGGACAGAATTTCAACTACAATGAGCAGTTCTTC

size: NA
D: NA
V: TRBV14
J: TRBJ2-3
CDR3: CASSRREQTTRTDTQYF
DNA: TGTGCCAGCAGCAGGAGAGAGCAGACGACCCGCACAGATACGCAGTATTTT

size: NA
D: TRBD1
V: TRBV6-1
J: TRBJ1-5
CDR3: CASSQQGKSNQPQHF
DNA: TGTGCCAGCAGTCAACAGGGGAAGAGCAATCAGCCCCAGCATTTT

size: once
D: NA
V: TRBV28
J: TRBJ1-3
CDR3: CASSSPGSGNTIYF
DNA: TGTGCCAGCAGCTCCCCCGGTTCCGGAAACACCATATATTTT

size: NA
D: TRBD2
V: TRBV2
J: TRBJ2-3
CDR3: CASSERGGGSTDTQYF
DNA: TGTGCCAGCAGTGAAAGGGGCGGGGGTAGCACAGATACGCAGTATTTT

size: NA
D: TRBD1
V: TRBV9
J: TRBJ2-5
CDR3: CASSVGTGLDQETQYF
DNA: TGTGCCAGCAGCGTAGGGACAGGGCTCGACCAAGAGACCCAGTACTTC

size: NA
D: NA
V: TRBV27
J: TRBJ1-2
CDR3: CASSAHRESYGYTF
DNA: TGTGCCAGCAGTGCCCATAGGGAGAGCTATGGCTACACCTTC

size: NA
D: NA
V: TRBV6-5
J: TRBJ2-3
CDR3: CASSYRGGTDTQYF
DNA: TGTGCCAGCAGTTACAGGGGGGGCACAGATACGCAGTATTTT

size: NA
D: NA
V: TRBV28
J: TRBJ1-6
CDR3: CASRPPRGGYNSPLHF
DNA: TGTGCCAGCAGACCCCCCCGGGGGGGTTATAATTCACCCCTCCACTTT

size: once
D: NA
V: TRBV5-8
J: TRBJ1-2
CDR3: CASSFRGYGYTF
DNA: TGTGCCAGCAGCTTCAGGGGATATGGCTACACCTTC

size: NA
D: NA
V: TRBV6-5
J: TRBJ2-7
CDR3: CASSLGQSVSEQYF
DNA: TGTGCCAGCAGTTTAGGACAGAGTGTTTCCGAGCAGTACTTC

size: NA
D: NA
V: TRBV27
J: TRBJ1-1
CDR3: CASIGYGSKNTEAFF
DNA: TGTGCCAGCATTGGTTATGGCAGTAAGAACACTGAAGCTTTCTTT